This T cell receptor (beta chain) was captured by sequencing in a study of blood T cell repertoires in COVID-19 (dated by TCRdb to the early 2020s). About the investigation overall: The collaborator samples originated in the United States, Italy and Spain and spanned the acute and convalescent phases of COVID-19. The material from the prospective study consisted of cDNA or gDNA derived from T cells, B-cell-depleted T cells, or PBMCs. Sample metadata almost always included a de-identified subject ID, COVID-19 status, age in years and sex. Where HLA class I and class II types were available, the types were taken from metadata supplied by the sample provider, not from assay-based typing. Samples came from the ongoing ImmuneRACE study (first 160 participants) plus 1,254 subjects from 6 global collaborators. The dataset comprised deeply sampled blood TCRbeta repertoires from subjects exposed to, actively infected with, or recovered from COVID-19. The repertoires were released in a freely available public database intended as a resource for research on the immune response to SARS-CoV-2. What the work shows at the level of the full study, not this receptor alone: How much clinical and demographic metadata was included differed by source and by participant, and the metadata was provided uncurated.

Turning to this clone: What antigen it recognizes has not been identified. No much larger clonotype is one base removed from it; base qualities were not supplied.

One collaborating source in Seattle enrolled patients while the patients were actively infected and followed the patients over time throughout the course of disease. Whole blood was collected in K2EDTA tubes by collaborating institutions according to the institutions' own protocols. For TCRbeta analysis, collaborators shipped samples in one of three forms: frozen whole blood, isolated PBMCs, or DNA extracted from either of those sample types. The immunoSEQ Assay, a bias-controlled multiplex PCR, was used to amplify TCRbeta CDR3 regions from genomic DNA. Per the authors' processing: Nucleated cell counts per sample were estimated from amplification of reference gene primers within the assay. To quantify the absolute abundance of each unique TCRbeta CDR3 rearrangement, sequence reads were collapsed and filtered. Productive Simpson clonality was computed per sample as the square root of Simpson's diversity index over productive rearrangements. The table comes from immuneACCESS by way of TCRdb, which keeps in-frame sequences with V and J called. Part of the clones is missing from these tables; in studies checked, under half for an unresolved V gene and the rest for unknown reasons. V and J calls and clone size are as listed in that table; D and trimming were resolved from the DNA. The sample data list about 150,000 clones, and around 85% of these were observed just once. Of the sample, around 0.63% falls within the top ten clones.

The CDR3 covers 13 residues, taking in both the cysteine and the phenylalanine. Only the CDR3 DNA is retained, 39 bases long and in frame from the first base. Cut back by 8 bases and 5 bases, the V and J ends lie 14 bases apart. CDR1 KGHDR and CDR2 SFDVKD were looked up in the germline V gene. Source material: peripheral blood. Here the chain combines TRBV24-1 and TRBJ1-2; the D gene cannot be named for sure. This sequence was found in a man in his 60s with COVID-19, enrolled during active disease. The CDR3 region reads CATIGRDPYGYTF. The DNA sequence is TGTGCCACCATTGGGAGAGACCCATATGGCTACACCTTC.